These 26 T cell receptor beta chains were sequenced from one sample in a study of blood T cell repertoires in COVID-19. Assay used: immunoSEQ multiplex PCR; TCRdb lists only in-frame clones, some missing. The sample records fewer than 200,000 clones, around 83% being singletons. Sequences were obtained from PBMCs or T cells enriched from blood (not recorded which). These TCRs come from a woman between 35 and 50 years old in a cohort exposed to, infected with or recovered from COVID-19 (not recorded which).

The rearrangement joins TRBV5-5 to TRBJ1-1; D is possibly TRBD1 (5 bases). The CDR3 totals 15 residues. From germline, CDR1 is SGHKS and CDR2 YYEKEE (reference sequence). Trimming removed 2 bases from V and 3 bases from J, with 14 bases in between. The DNA of the CDR3 is TGTGCCAGCAGCTTAGGGCAGGGAAGGGACACTGAAGCTTTCTTT. As protein: CASSLGQGRDTEAFF.

The chain has TRBV5-1 and TRBJ1-2; 7 bases fit TRBD1. Germline CDR1 reads SGHRS; CDR2 reads YFSETQ. This CDR3 is 15 amino acids long. The V gene end was trimmed by 4 bases and the J gene end by 5 bases; junction bases not matched to a gene: 11. This CDR3 is CASSPEGAPNYGYTF. The CDR3 DNA is TGCGCCAGCAGCCCCGAGGGGGCACCGAATTATGGCTACACCTTC.

The chain is built from TRBV27 and TRBJ2-1; tentative D call: TRBD2 (5 bases). There are 16 residues in the CDR3. The V gene lost 2 bases and the J gene lost 4 bases, with 15 bases spanning the gap. The V gene's germline CDR1 is MNHEY and CDR2 SMNVEV (reference sequence). CDR3 loop: CASSLRLGLDYNEQFF. The CDR3 DNA is TGTGCCAGCAGTTTACGATTAGGACTTGATTACAATGAGCAGTTCTTC.

The chain recombines TRBV6-4 with TRBJ2-5; the match to TRBD1 covers 7 bases. With 6 bases clipped from V and 9 bases from J, the junction kept 4 bases outside the gene matches. In germline, CDR1 is MRHNA, CDR2 SNTAGT. There are 11 residues in the CDR3. CDR3 loop: CASRVGTAQYF. DNA of the CDR3: TGTGCCAGCAGGGTCGGGACAGCCCAGTACTTC.

The J gene is TRBJ2-5, the V gene TRBV12-3 or TRBV12-4; perhaps TRBD2 as D (5 bases). V lost 3 bases to trimming and J lost 3 bases, with 5 bases between them. The CDR3 runs 12 residues. The CDR3 DNA is TGTGCCAGCAGTTTCGGGAAAGAGACCCAGTACTTC. This encodes CASSFGKETQYF.

Comment on this clone: At one end the junction does not follow the germline gene, possibly because of a read error. The chain combines TRBV7-2 with TRBJ2-3; 12 positions match TRBD2. CDR3 length: 14 amino acids. Looked up from germline, CDR1 is SGHTA and CDR2 is FQGNSA. The CDR3 DNA reads TGTGCCAGCAGCCTAGCGGGGGGGGCAGATACGCAGTATTTT. The encoded protein is CASSLAGGADTQYF.

A single count supports this clone. V gene TRBV19 combines with J gene TRBJ2-5; D is possibly TRBD1 (5 bases). This CDR3 is 15 amino acids long. V dropped 4 bases and J dropped 1 base, with 13 bases sitting between them. The germline gives CDR1 LNHDA, CDR2 SQIVND (reference sequence). The CDR3: CASSTHQGSQETQYF. The CDR3 DNA reads TGTGCCAGTAGTACCCACCAGGGATCCCAAGAGACCCAGTACTTC.

The rearrangement links TRBV20-1 to TRBJ2-1, with D tentatively TRBD1 (6 bases). The CDR3 is made up of 11 amino acids. CDR1 is DFQATT and CDR2 is SNEGSKA in the germline V gene (reference sequence). For the CDR3, the DNA is TGCAGGGTACAGGGTGGCAATGAGCAGTTCTTC. Translating it yields CRVQGGNEQFF.

This chain uses TRBV19 with TRBJ1-1, with no clear D. CDR1 LNHDA and CDR2 SQIVND come from the germline V gene (reference sequence). The ends were cut back, 1 base at V and 3 bases at J, with 9 bases in the middle. The CDR3 contains 14 residues. The CDR3 DNA reads TGTGCCAGTAGTATAGCCAGAGGATACACTGAAGCTTTCTTT. Residues: CASSIARGYTEAFF.

V is TRBV7-6 and J is TRBJ2-1; 7 nucleotides match TRBD1. The germline V gene encodes CDR1 SGHVS and CDR2 FNYEAQ. Trimming cost V 4 bases and J 4 bases; bases outside gene matches: 16. This CDR3 has 18 residues. CDR3 DNA sequence: TGTGCCAGCAGCTCATTAAGGGGCGACAGGGCTCAATACAATGAGCAGTTCTTC. It is translated as CASSSLRGDRAQYNEQFF.

The chain is built from TRBV9 and TRBJ2-1, with TRBD2 matching 7 bases. Germline values: CDR1 SGDLS, CDR2 YYNGEE. V was pared by 0 bases and J by 6 bases, with 6 bases of the junction left unmatched. This CDR3 has 15 residues. This CDR3 reads CASSVGGREGNEQFF. Written as DNA, the CDR3 is TGTGCCAGCAGCGTAGGGGGCAGGGAGGGCAATGAGCAGTTCTTC.

The rearrangement joins TRBV6-5 to TRBJ2-2; 11 positions agree with TRBD2. The CDR3 covers 14 residues. V was pared by 4 bases and J by 6 bases, with 1 base of the junction left unmatched. CDR1 is MNHEY and CDR2 is SVGAGI in the germline V gene. The CDR3 reads CASSFSGGAGELFF. The CDR3 bases are TGTGCCAGCAGTTTTAGCGGGGGGGCCGGGGAGCTGTTTTTT.

The chain combines TRBV6-2 or TRBV6-3 with TRBJ2-1; 13 bases agree with TRBD2. Germline loops: CDR1 MNHEY, CDR2 SVGEGT. The CDR3 sequence is 17 residues long. V shed 6 bases and J 4 bases; nucleotides not matched to a gene: 9. For the CDR3, the DNA is TGTGCCAGCAGCCAAGGGACTAGCGGGACCCTGTACAATGAGCAGTTCTTC. Protein product: CASSQGTSGTLYNEQFF.

The chain combines TRBV11-3 with TRBJ1-4; TRBD1 agrees at 9 bases. The CDR3 consists of 20 residues. The trim removed 5 bases at V and 8 bases at J, leaving 24 bases unmatched. Germline loops: CDR1 SGHNT, CDR2 YENEEA. CDR3: CASSPHFPHRGQKEGEKLFF. In DNA, the CDR3 is TGTGCCAGCAGCCCACACTTCCCCCACAGGGGGCAAAAAGAGGGCGAAAAACTGTTTTTT.

This clone was recorded once. The chain has TRBV28 and TRBJ2-7; tentatively, D is TRBD1 (7 bases). V dropped 10 bases and J dropped 2 bases, with 18 bases sitting between them. This CDR3 region has 14 residues. The germline gives CDR1 MDHEN, CDR2 SYDVKM. CDR3 sequence: CATQGGGPAYEQYF. The CDR3 region has the DNA TGTGCCACCCAGGGGGGCGGGCCGGCCTACGAGCAGTACTTC. Filled out from reference TRBV28 and TRBJ2-7, the complete variable domain reads DVKVTQSSRYLVKRTGEKVFLECVQDMDHENMFWYRQDPGLGLRLIYFSYDVKMKEKGDIPEGYSVSREKKERFSLILESASTNQTSMYLCATQGGGPAYEQYFGPGTRLTVT.

The chain employs TRBV5-4 and TRBJ2-6; tentative D call: TRBD1 (6 bases). The CDR3 contains 18 residues. Germline CDR1 and CDR2: SGHNT and YYREEE (reference sequence). The V end was cut by 0 bases, the J end by 1 base, with 14 bases between. CDR3 sequence: CASSLGRNRASGANVLTF. CDR3 DNA sequence: TGTGCCAGCAGCTTGGGTCGGAACAGGGCTTCTGGGGCCAACGTCCTGACTTTC. The full variable domain, with the rest looked up from reference TRBV5-4 and TRBJ2-6, is ETGVTQSPTHLIKTRGQQVTLRCSSQSGHNTVSWYQQALGQGPQFIFQYYREEENGRGNFPPRFSGLQFPNYSSELNVNALELDDSALYLCASSLGRNRASGANVLTFGAGSRLTVL.

The rearrangement joins TRBV7-9 to TRBJ2-1; TRBD2 agrees at 7 bases. CDR3 size: 14 residues. V lost 9 bases to trimming and J lost 8 bases; unmatched junction nucleotides: 13. Germline values: CDR1 SEHNR, CDR2 FQNEAQ (reference sequence). DNA for the CDR3: TGTGCCAGTAGATTTAGCGGGCCGAAGGATGAGCAGTTCTTC. It translates to CASRFSGPKDEQFF.

The chain recombines TRBV5-1 with TRBJ2-2; the D is unclear. Germline V lookup: CDR1 SGHRS, CDR2 YFSETQ. V was pared by 4 bases and J by 4 bases, with 17 bases between. The CDR3 spans 16 residues. This chain's CDR3 is CASSPQVVRSTGELFF. CDR3 DNA sequence: TGCGCCAGCAGCCCGCAGGTCGTCAGATCCACCGGGGAGCTGTTTTTT.

The rearrangement joins TRBV19 to TRBJ1-1; D is undetermined. V was trimmed by 7 bases and J by 2 bases, leaving 11 bases between them. Germline CDR1 reads LNHDA; CDR2 reads SQIVND (reference sequence). The CDR3 loop spans 13 amino acids. The CDR3 nucleotides are TGTGCCAGTATTGCGGAGAGAAACACTGAAGCTTTCTTT. It encodes CASIAERNTEAFF.

The gene calls are TRBV28 and TRBJ1-3; 7 nucleotides agree with TRBD1. Germline values: CDR1 MDHEN, CDR2 SYDVKM. V trimming: 6 bases; J trimming: 4 bases; junction bases outside the gene matches: 6. This CDR3 has 14 amino acids. This chain's CDR3 is CASSPTGEGNTIYF. DNA for the CDR3: TGTGCCAGCAGCCCTACAGGGGAGGGAAACACCATATATTTT.

The chain recombines TRBV6-6 with TRBJ2-1; TRBD1 matches at 9 bases. The CDR3 is made up of 15 amino acids. CDR1 and CDR2 (germline): MNHNY, SVGAGI (reference sequence). The trim removed 5 bases at V and 4 bases at J, leaving 6 bases unmatched. CDR3 in DNA: TGTGCCAGCAGTCCAGCCGGGACAGGGTACAATGAGCAGTTCTTC. Its protein is CASSPAGTGYNEQFF.

The chain links TRBV7-8 to TRBJ2-1, with a weak D call TRBD2 (5 bases). The V gene's germline CDR1 is SGHVS and CDR2 FQNEAQ. V shed 2 bases and J shed 6 bases, with 11 bases lying between them. The CDR3 runs 14 residues. CDR3 DNA: TGTGCCAGCAGCTTATGGAGTGCGGGCAATGAGCAGTTCTTC. Protein sequence: CASSLWSAGNEQFF.

The V call is TRBV21-1, the J call TRBJ2-2; the D call TRBD1 from the table was never checked on the DNA. TRBV21-1 is given as a pseudogene. The CDR3 spans 18 residues. DNA of the CDR3: TGTGCCAGCAGCAAAGAGGGCAGGGGGAGGTCAGACACCGGGGAGCTGTTTTTT. It is translated as CASSKEGRGRSDTGELFF.

The chain links TRBV2 to TRBJ2-7; 9 nucleotides match TRBD2. V lost 3 bases to trimming and J lost 4 bases; unmatched junction nucleotides: 1. Germline CDR1 is SNHLY and CDR2 is FYNNEI. The CDR3 totals 13 residues. In DNA, the CDR3 is TGTGCCAGCAGTGAGCGGGGGGGTTACGAGCAGTACTTC. Translated, it gives CASSERGGYEQYF. Variable domain in full (rest from reference TRBV2 and TRBJ2-7): EPEVTQTPSHQVTQMGQEVILRCVPISNHLYFYWYRQILGQKVEFLVSFYNNEISEKSEIFDDQFSVERPDGSNFTLKIRSTKLEDSAMYFCASSERGGYEQYFGPGTRLTVT.

The chain employs TRBV6-1 and TRBJ1-2, with D hard to call. CDR1 MNHNS and CDR2 SASEGT come from the germline V gene. V lost 1 base and J lost 0, with 15 bases in between. The CDR3 covers 17 residues. The CDR3 reads CASSEEQLPRANYGYTF. CDR3 in DNA: TGTGCCAGCAGTGAAGAACAGTTACCCCGAGCTAACTATGGCTACACCTTC.

This clone was seen only a few times. This chain links TRBV28 with TRBJ2-3; D may be TRBD2 (5 bases). In germline, CDR1 is MDHEN, CDR2 SYDVKM. CDR3 size: 14 residues. The V end was cut by 4 bases, the J end by 2 bases, with 10 bases between. The CDR3 sequence is CASSWRPVTDTQYF. CDR3 bases: TGTGCCAGCAGTTGGAGGCCAGTCACAGATACGCAGTATTTT.